A selection of T cell receptor beta chains follows, all from one sample in a study of control samples from healthy donors and cancer patients. The repertoire was sequenced with immunoSEQ multiplex PCR; TCRdb's copy has only in-frame clones and lacks some. Here the sample spans 100,000 to 150,000 clones, over 75% being singletons. The sample consisted of blood. These receptors were obtained from a man between 18 and 29 years old in good health. The conserved cysteine and the conserved F or W are not part of the CDR3 here. The order of the fields is V gene, J gene, CDR3 protein.

v_gene: TRBV6-5; j_gene: TRBJ2-5; CDR3aa: ASGSPLNKETQY
v_gene: TRBV19; j_gene: TRBJ1-4; CDR3aa: ASSINPGTGNEKLF
v_gene: TRBV11-3; j_gene: TRBJ2-7; CDR3aa: ASSLGAGDEQY
v_gene: TRBV14; j_gene: TRBJ1-1; CDR3aa: ASSLAGWGTEAF
v_gene: TRBV5-1; j_gene: TRBJ2-7; CDR3aa: ASRRLAGGEQY
v_gene: TRBV5-4; j_gene: TRBJ2-7; CDR3aa: ASSSGTSGPSEQY
v_gene: TRBV5-6; j_gene: TRBJ1-2; CDR3aa: ASGRRTPGYGYT
v_gene: TRBV6-5; j_gene: TRBJ2-7; CDR3aa: ASSPTGGFYEQY
v_gene: TRBV14; j_gene: TRBJ2-1; CDR3aa: ASSQDWRNTYEQF
v_gene: TRBV18; j_gene: TRBJ1-5; CDR3aa: ASSPTTGGGRGNQPQH
v_gene: TRBV24-1; j_gene: TRBJ1-5; CDR3aa: ATTPSGRNQPQH
v_gene: TRBV5-1; j_gene: TRBJ2-1; CDR3aa: ASSLARGQGLSYNEQF
v_gene: TRBV15; j_gene: TRBJ2-1; CDR3aa: ATSRDWGAGHEQF
v_gene: TRBV5-4; j_gene: TRBJ2-7; CDR3aa: ASSLDRARTYEQY
v_gene: TRBV5-1; j_gene: TRBJ2-2; CDR3aa: ASSLEEGDTGELF
v_gene: TRBV10-1; j_gene: TRBJ2-4; CDR3aa: ASSAGGTGGINIQY
v_gene: TRBV18; j_gene: TRBJ2-7; CDR3aa: ASSPQTASYEQY